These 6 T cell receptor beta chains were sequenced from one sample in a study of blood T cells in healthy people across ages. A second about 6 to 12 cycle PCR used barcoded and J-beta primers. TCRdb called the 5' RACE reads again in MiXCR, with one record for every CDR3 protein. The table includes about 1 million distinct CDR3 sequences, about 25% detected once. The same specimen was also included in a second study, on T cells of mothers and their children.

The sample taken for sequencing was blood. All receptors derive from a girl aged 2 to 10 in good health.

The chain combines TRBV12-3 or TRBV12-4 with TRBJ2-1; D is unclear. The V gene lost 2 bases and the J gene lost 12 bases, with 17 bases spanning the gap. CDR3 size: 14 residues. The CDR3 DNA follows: TGTGCCAGCAGTTTACGTAGCTTGGGCGTGGGGCAGTTCTTC. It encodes CASSLRSLGVGQFF.

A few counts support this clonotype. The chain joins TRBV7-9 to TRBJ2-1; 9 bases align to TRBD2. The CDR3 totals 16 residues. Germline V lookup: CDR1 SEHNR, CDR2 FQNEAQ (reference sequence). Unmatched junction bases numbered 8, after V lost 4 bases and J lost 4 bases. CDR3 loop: CASSSATSGTYNEQFF. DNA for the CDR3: TGTGCCAGCAGCTCCGCGACTAGCGGAACGTACAATGAGCAGTTCTTC.

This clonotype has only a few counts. CDR3 bases: TGCAGCGTACCGGGACAGGGAGGTCCCGAGCAGTACTTC. This encodes CSVPGQGGPEQYF. The chain links TRBV29-1 to TRBJ2-5, with TRBD1 matching over 9 bases. With the DNA end fitting TRBJ2-7 better, the J assignment may be wrong. CDR3 length equals 13 residues. Germline CDR1 and CDR2: SQVTM and ANQGSEA.

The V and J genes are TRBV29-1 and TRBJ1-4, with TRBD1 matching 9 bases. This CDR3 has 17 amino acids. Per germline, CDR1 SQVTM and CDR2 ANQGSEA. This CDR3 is CSRMGWGWDREDEKLFF. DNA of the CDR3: TGCAGTCGCATGGGGTGGGGATGGGACAGGGAAGATGAAAAACTGTTTTTT.

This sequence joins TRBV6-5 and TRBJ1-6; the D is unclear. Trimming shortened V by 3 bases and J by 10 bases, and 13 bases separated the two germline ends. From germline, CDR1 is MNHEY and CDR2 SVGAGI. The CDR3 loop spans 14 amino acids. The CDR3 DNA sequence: TGTGCCAGCAGTTATGATGAGGGTTCATCACCCCTCCACTTT. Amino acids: CASSYDEGSSPLHF.

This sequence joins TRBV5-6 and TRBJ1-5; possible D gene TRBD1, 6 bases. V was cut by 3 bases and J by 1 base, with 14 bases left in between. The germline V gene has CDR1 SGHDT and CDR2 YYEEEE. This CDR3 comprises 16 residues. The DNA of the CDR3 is TGTGCCAGCAGCTCCGAACAGGGTCCCAGCAATCAGCCCCAGCATTTT. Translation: CASSSEQGPSNQPQHF.